This TCR beta chain was identified during a study of cytomegalovirus exposure and HLA in healthy donors. CDR1 is SQVTM and CDR2 is ANQGSEA in the germline V gene. The CDR3 runs to 16 residues. The V gene end was trimmed by 4 bases and the J gene end by 6 bases; junction bases not matched to a gene: 13. With regard to this clone: Antigen: not known.

Use of 60 Vbeta and 13 Jbeta primers characterized the PCR. Sequencing used immunoSEQ multiplex PCR; TCRdb keeps in-frame clones, though not all of them. The sample consists of fewer than 250,000 clones, about 85% of them appearing once. Study-level results: Certain indistinguishable V segments, among them TRBV6-2 and TRBV6-3, were excluded. Previous analysis showed most TCR beta V segments were productive about 90% or about 30% of the time.

The TCR originated in a boy aged 2 to 10 in good health and CMV-seronegative. The sequenced sample consisted of PBMCs. The chain is built from TRBV29-1 and TRBJ2-3, with 10 bases identical to TRBD2. The CDR3 coding sequence is TGCAGCGTTGTCGTCACGAGCGGGGGGGCGTTGGATACGCAGTATTTT. It yields the protein CSVVVTSGGALDTQYF.